A selection of T cell receptor beta chains follows, all from one sample in a study of T cell changes during pregnancy in multiple sclerosis. Some clones are missing from TCRdb's copy, which holds only in-frame ones; the method was immunoSEQ multiplex PCR. The sample shows some 57,000 clones, around 93% of them seen only once. Sequenced here: CD4+ T cells from peripheral blood mononuclear cells, sampled in the first trimester of pregnancy. These receptors all stem from a female donor with multiple sclerosis, enrolled in a pregnancy study. Both conserved end residues are trimmed from each CDR3. Clone size is not always given. Where it is, it says once, few, many or a class for expanded clones.

CDR3 protein: ASRKLQGLIATDTQY; J gene: TRBJ2-3; V gene: TRBV19; clone size: NA
CDR3 protein: ASSQEPPQLSNSPLH; J gene: TRBJ1-6; V gene: TRBV4-2; clone size: NA
CDR3 protein: ASSLAAGANVLT; J gene: TRBJ2-6; V gene: TRBV27; clone size: NA
CDR3 protein: ASSLFRGKGSPNYGYT; J gene: TRBJ1-2; V gene: TRBV5-6; clone size: NA
CDR3 protein: ASSLEKGVNYGYT; J gene: TRBJ1-2; V gene: TRBV7-2; clone size: NA
CDR3 protein: ASSVSPLLAGDGNEQF; J gene: TRBJ2-1; V gene: TRBV9; clone size: NA
CDR3 protein: ASSQQTGGSGTEAF; J gene: TRBJ1-1; V gene: TRBV14; clone size: few
CDR3 protein: ASSGAGRTEAF; J gene: TRBJ1-1; V gene: TRBV9; clone size: NA
CDR3 protein: ASSRNSLPAETQY; J gene: TRBJ2-5; V gene: TRBV19; clone size: few
CDR3 protein: ASSPQASDTQY; J gene: TRBJ2-3; V gene: TRBV7-8; clone size: NA
CDR3 protein: ASSFRRETEAF; J gene: TRBJ1-1; V gene: TRBV11-2; clone size: NA
CDR3 protein: ASSLTGLNTEAF; J gene: TRBJ1-1; V gene: TRBV27; clone size: NA
CDR3 protein: ASSLTPGGTQY; J gene: TRBJ2-5; V gene: TRBV11-2; clone size: NA
CDR3 protein: ASSPDRGGYGYT; J gene: TRBJ1-2; V gene: TRBV18; clone size: NA
CDR3 protein: ASSYPGAGSPLH; J gene: TRBJ1-6; V gene: TRBV6-5; clone size: NA
CDR3 protein: ASSRYRGGETQY; J gene: TRBJ2-5; V gene: TRBV19; clone size: NA
CDR3 protein: AISVESRQPQH; J gene: TRBJ1-5; V gene: TRBV10-3; clone size: NA
CDR3 protein: ASSMAGGYTDTQY; J gene: TRBJ2-3; V gene: TRBV19; clone size: NA
CDR3 protein: ASSPGQGASYGYT; J gene: TRBJ1-2; V gene: TRBV6-5; clone size: NA
CDR3 protein: ASSPGAPNTEAF; J gene: TRBJ1-1; V gene: TRBV18; clone size: NA
CDR3 protein: ASSLAGGHTGELF; J gene: TRBJ2-2; V gene: TRBV5-1; clone size: NA
CDR3 protein: ASSRQRDSYSNQPQH; J gene: TRBJ1-5; V gene: TRBV5-6; clone size: once